This TCR beta chain was recorded in a study of cytomegalovirus exposure and HLA in healthy donors. Study summary: As released early, the data held approximately 80 million unique TCRs from HLA-typed donors. Study-wide results and caveats: An analysis that was carried out later associated 17,000 or so TCR beta sequences with HLA alleles at 0.05 false discovery rate.

This CDR3 has 14 amino acids. Trimming shortened V by 5 bases and J by 4 bases, and 14 bases separated the two germline ends. Germline V gene lookup returns CDR1 MNHEY and CDR2 SVGAGI. PCR involved 60 Vbeta and 13 Jbeta primers. Produced via immunoSEQ multiplex PCR; TCRdb's table is partial and in-frame only. The sample shows 250,000 to 350,000 clones, about nine tenths of them seen only once. The sample holds a few counts of this clone. Antigen unknown. The sequenced material came from PBMCs. J is TRBJ1-1 and V is TRBV6-5; D perhaps matches TRBD1 (5 bases). This receptor was identified in a man aged 40-49 years in good health and CMV-seropositive. CDR3: CASSGNPGGTEAFF. CDR3 coding DNA: TGTGCCAGCAGTGGCAACCCGGGGGGCACTGAAGCTTTCTTT.